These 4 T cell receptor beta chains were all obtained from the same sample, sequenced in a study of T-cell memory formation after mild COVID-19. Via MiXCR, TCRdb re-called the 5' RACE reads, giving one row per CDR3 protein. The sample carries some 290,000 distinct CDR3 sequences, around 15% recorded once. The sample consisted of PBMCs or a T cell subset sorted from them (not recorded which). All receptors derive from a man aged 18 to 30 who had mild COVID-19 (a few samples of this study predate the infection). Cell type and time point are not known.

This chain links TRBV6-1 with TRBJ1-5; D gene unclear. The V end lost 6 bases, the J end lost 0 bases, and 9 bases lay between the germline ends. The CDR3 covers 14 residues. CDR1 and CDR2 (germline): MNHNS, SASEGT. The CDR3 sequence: CASSVTASNQPQHF. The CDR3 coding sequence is TGTGCCAGCAGCGTTACAGCTAGCAATCAGCCCCAGCATTTT.

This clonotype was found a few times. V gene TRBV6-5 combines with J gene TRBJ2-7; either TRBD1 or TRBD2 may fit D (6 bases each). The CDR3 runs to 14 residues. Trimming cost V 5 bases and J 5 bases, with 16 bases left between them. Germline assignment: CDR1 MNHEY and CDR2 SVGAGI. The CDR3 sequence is CASSARDKRDEQYF. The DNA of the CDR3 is TGTGCCAGCAGTGCGCGGGACAAGCGGGACGAGCAGTACTTC.

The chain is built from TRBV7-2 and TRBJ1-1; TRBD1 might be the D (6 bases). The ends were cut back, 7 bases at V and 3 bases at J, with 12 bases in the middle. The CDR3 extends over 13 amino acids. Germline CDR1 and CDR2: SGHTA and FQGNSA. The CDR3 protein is CASNRGGDTEAFF. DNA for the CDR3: TGTGCCAGCAACAGAGGGGGGGACACTGAAGCTTTCTTT.

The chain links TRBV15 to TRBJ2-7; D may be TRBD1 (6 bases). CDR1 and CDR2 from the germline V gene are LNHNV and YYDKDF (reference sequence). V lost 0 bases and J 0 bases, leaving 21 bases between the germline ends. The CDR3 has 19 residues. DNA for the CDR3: TGTGCCACCAGCAGAGATTCGTGGGGCGGACAGACCCTCTCCTACGAGCAGTACGTC. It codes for CATSRDSWGGQTLSYEQYV.